Listed here are 27 T cell receptor beta chains from one sample, sequenced in a study of OX40 agonist ivuxolimab in advanced cancers. The data were produced by immunoSEQ multiplex PCR, yet TCRdb's version contains in-frame clones alone and is incomplete. This table holds under 40,000 clones, 80% to 90% found once. The specimen comprised CD4+ or CD8+ T cells sorted from blood, sampled in a trial of the OX40 agonist ivuxolimab. The receptors derive from an adult with an advanced solid tumor such as melanoma, head and neck, liver or kidney cancer.

The CDR3 reads CASSLVRSSETQYF. CDR3 DNA: TGTGCCAGCAGCTTAGTGCGCAGCTCGGAGACCCAGTACTTC. The gene calls are TRBV11-2 and TRBJ2-5, with D unresolved. CDR3 size: 14 residues. The germline V gene encodes CDR1 SGHAT and CDR2 FQNNGV. V gave up 1 base and J gave up 5 bases, with 11 bases separating them.

This clone appeared a single time. This rearrangement joins TRBV27 to TRBJ1-1, with D possibly TRBD1 on 6 matching bases. The ends were cut back, 5 bases at V and 1 base at J, with 14 bases in the middle. Germline CDR1 and CDR2: MNHEY and SMNVEV (reference sequence). The CDR3 runs 15 residues. In DNA, the CDR3 is TGTGCCAGCAGTCCCCAGACAGGTCGGAACACTGAAGCTTTCTTT. This codes for CASSPQTGRNTEAFF.

The V and J genes are TRBV27 and TRBJ2-7; D unclear. Germline V gene sequence: CDR1 MNHEY, CDR2 SMNVEV (reference sequence). Between the trimmed V and J ends, which lost 6 bases and 2 bases, there was a span of 8 bases. The CDR3 extends over 12 amino acids. The CDR3 is CASRPTPYEQYF. The CDR3 nucleotides are TGTGCCAGCAGGCCTACTCCCTACGAGCAGTACTTC.

J is TRBJ2-1 and V is TRBV4-1; weak D call: TRBD2 (5 bases). Trimming took off 4 bases at V and 2 bases at J, with 12 bases between the two ends. Per germline, CDR1 MGHRA and CDR2 YSYEKL. This CDR3 is built from 15 residues. CDR3 sequence: CASSLQDWPYNEQFF. In DNA, the CDR3 is TGCGCCAGCAGCCTTCAGGACTGGCCCTACAATGAGCAGTTCTTC.

V gene TRBV5-1 combines with J gene TRBJ2-7; a possible D gene is TRBD1 (6 bases). The CDR3 runs to 14 residues. Germline CDR1 is SGHRS and CDR2 is YFSETQ. Trimming removed 4 bases from V and 2 bases from J, with 13 bases in between. Here the CDR3 reads CASSVTGNPYEQYF. CDR3 bases: TGCGCCAGCAGCGTAACAGGGAATCCCTACGAGCAGTACTTC.

The chain couples TRBV27 to TRBJ2-3; D perhaps matches TRBD2 (5 bases). The CDR3 contains 15 residues. Germline loops: CDR1 MNHEY, CDR2 SMNVEV (reference sequence). Trimming took 4 bases from V and 2 from J, leaving 13 bases between them. This chain's CDR3 is CASSSVSGYTDTQYF. CDR3 coding DNA: TGTGCCAGCAGTTCCGTTTCGGGGTACACAGATACGCAGTATTTT.

This clone was detected a few times. The chain joins TRBV27 to TRBJ1-5; no clear D. Per the germline V gene, CDR1 is MNHEY and CDR2 is SMNVEV (reference sequence). Trimming took off 5 bases at V and 6 bases at J, with 14 bases between the two ends. The CDR3 has 14 amino acids. In DNA form, the CDR3 reads TGTGCCAGCAGTCCGAAGGGAATGGGTCAGCCCCAGCATTTT. Protein product: CASSPKGMGQPQHF.

The DNA for the CDR3 is TGTGCCAGCAGTTTATCGAGGGCGACATCCTATGGCTACACCTTC. It translates to CASSLSRATSYGYTF. The chain employs TRBV27 and TRBJ1-2; D gene ambiguous. The CDR3 loop spans 15 amino acids. Germline loops: CDR1 MNHEY, CDR2 SMNVEV (reference sequence). Trimming took off 0 bases at V and 4 bases at J, with 12 bases between the two ends.

This clone showed up just once. The rearrangement uses TRBV2 and TRBJ2-2; possibly TRBD1 for D (6 bases). Trimming stripped 3 bases from V and 0 bases from J, with 8 bases between. This CDR3 spans 15 amino acids. Germline-derived CDR1 and CDR2 are SNHLY and FYNNEI. As DNA, the CDR3 is TGTGCCAGCAGTGAGGACAGTCCGAACACCGGGGAGCTGTTTTTT. Translated, it gives CASSEDSPNTGELFF.

The chain's CDR3 is CASSPRQPLNTEAFF. The CDR3 DNA sequence: TGTGCCAGTAGTCCTCGACAGCCGTTGAACACTGAAGCTTTCTTT. This chain joins TRBV19 and TRBJ1-1, with D perhaps matching TRBD1 (5 bases). Germline CDR1 is LNHDA and CDR2 is SQIVND (reference sequence). The CDR3 is made up of 15 amino acids. V lost 5 bases and J 0 bases, leaving 13 bases between the germline ends.

This clone appeared a single time. This chain uses TRBV9 with TRBJ1-3, with D tentatively TRBD1 (5 bases). Between the trimmed V and J ends, which lost 2 bases and 0 bases, there was a span of 9 bases. The CDR3 is made up of 15 amino acids. Germline V gene data show CDR1 as SGDLS and CDR2 as YYNGEE. For the CDR3, the DNA is TGTGCCAGCAGCGTGGGACGGAGCTCTGGAAACACCATATATTTT. It codes for CASSVGRSSGNTIYF.

The sample holds one count of this clone. The chain couples TRBV7-3 to TRBJ1-1; TRBD1 matches at 7 bases. J was trimmed by 4 bases and V by 3 bases; bases with no gene match: 5. CDR1 is SGHTA and CDR2 is FQGTGA in the germline V gene. The CDR3 is 14 amino acids. This CDR3 reads CASSFTGEGTEAFF. The CDR3 nucleotides are TGTGCCAGCAGCTTCACAGGGGAAGGCACTGAAGCTTTCTTT.

This chain links TRBV11-3 with TRBJ2-1; no clear D gene. The ends were cut back, 1 base at V and 4 bases at J, with 5 bases in the middle. This CDR3 region has 13 residues. Per the germline V gene, CDR1 is SGHNT and CDR2 is YENEEA. CDR3 in amino acids: CASSLGSYNEQFF. In DNA form, the CDR3 reads TGTGCCAGCAGCTTAGGGTCTTACAATGAGCAGTTCTTC.

The rearrangement uses TRBV11-2 and TRBJ2-7, with 8 bases identical to TRBD2. The ends lost 4 bases at V and 3 bases at J; junction bases unmatched: 14. CDR1 and CDR2 (germline): SGHAT, FQNNGV. The CDR3 is 17 amino acids. DNA for the CDR3: TGTGCCAGCAGCTCAGTGACCGAACTAGCGGTTGGCTACGAGCAGTACTTC. It translates to CASSSVTELAVGYEQYF.

The J gene is TRBJ1-1, the V gene TRBV28; D not certain. Germline V gene data show CDR1 as MDHEN and CDR2 as SYDVKM. This CDR3 is 15 amino acids long. V was shortened by 2 bases and J by 0 bases, with 10 bases between the two germline ends. The CDR3 spells CASSLSHRLNTEAFF. The CDR3 region has the DNA TGTGCCAGCAGTTTAAGTCACCGTTTGAACACTGAAGCTTTCTTT. Full variable domain (rest looked up from reference TRBV28 and TRBJ1-1): DVKVTQSSRYLVKRTGEKVFLECVQDMDHENMFWYRQDPGLGLRLIYFSYDVKMKEKGDIPEGYSVSREKKERFSLILESASTNQTSMYLCASSLSHRLNTEAFFGQGTRLTVV.

V is TRBV2 and J is TRBJ1-1; perhaps TRBD1 as D (6 bases). Trimming stripped 5 bases from V and 0 bases from J, with 16 bases between. The CDR3 is 16 residues long. Germline V gives CDR1 SNHLY, CDR2 FYNNEI. CDR3 coding DNA: TGTGCCAGCAGTTACGACGGGGACAATTTGAACACTGAAGCTTTCTTT. Translated, it gives CASSYDGDNLNTEAFF.

The genes are TRBV11-1 and TRBJ1-5, with 8 bases aligning to TRBD1. The CDR3 extends over 15 amino acids. The V gene end was trimmed by 5 bases and the J gene end by 1 base; junction bases not matched to a gene: 4. Germline CDR1 and CDR2: SGHAT and FQDESV (reference sequence). CDR3 residues: CASSQTGESNQPQHF. CDR3 DNA sequence: TGTGCCAGCAGCCAGACAGGGGAAAGCAATCAGCCCCAGCATTTT.

The chain employs TRBV9 and TRBJ2-5, with D perhaps being TRBD1 or TRBD2 (5 bases each). V lost 1 base to trimming and J lost 5 bases, with 12 bases between them. Germline CDR1 reads SGDLS; CDR2 reads YYNGEE. The CDR3 totals 14 residues. CDR3 loop: CASSVTGLGETQYF. The CDR3, as DNA: TGTGCCAGCAGCGTAACGGGGCTGGGGGAGACCCAGTACTTC.

Points on this clone: No DNA is shown, since the ends of the CDR3 on it are uncertain; the CDR3 is the one TCRdb lists. V gene TRBV21-1 combines with J gene TRBJ2-6; TRBD1 is the table's D call, not checked against the DNA. TRBV21-1 is noted as a pseudogene. The CDR3 is 18 residues long, ends included. CDR3 loop: CASSKGRSWGPGANVLTF.

There are a few counts of this clone. The chain joins TRBV27 to TRBJ1-5, with D perhaps matching TRBD1 (5 bases). The CDR3 is 14 residues long. Germline-derived CDR1 and CDR2 are MNHEY and SMNVEV (reference sequence). V dropped 4 bases and J dropped 7 bases, with 14 bases sitting between them. The CDR3 here is CASSWSGSGQPQHF. For the CDR3, the DNA is TGTGCCAGCAGTTGGTCAGGGAGCGGCCAGCCCCAGCATTTT.

The chain carries TRBV7-3 and TRBJ2-2, with a possible D match to TRBD1 (6 bases). CDR3 length: 17 amino acids. With 5 bases removed from V and 6 bases from J, the gap between germline ends came to 22 bases. In germline, CDR1 is SGHTA, CDR2 FQGTGA. The DNA for the CDR3 is TGTGCCAGCAGCCCTACAGAACAGGGTCGAAGGGCCGGGGAGCTGTTTTTT. It yields the protein CASSPTEQGRRAGELFF.

The rearrangement links TRBV6-1 to TRBJ1-2, with D possibly TRBD1 on 6 matching bases. This CDR3 is built from 13 residues. Germline CDR1 MNHNS, CDR2 SASEGT. The V end lost 5 bases, the J end lost 2 bases, and 9 bases lay between the germline ends. The CDR3 nucleotides are TGTGCCAGCAGTCCGGACAGAAACTATGGCTACACCTTC. It yields the protein CASSPDRNYGYTF.

This chain links TRBV5-6 with TRBJ1-1; the match to TRBD1 covers 8 bases. V trimming: 4 bases; J trimming: 9 bases; junction bases outside the gene matches: 11. CDR3 size: 14 residues. Germline V gives CDR1 SGHDT, CDR2 YYEEEE. CDR3 nucleotide sequence: TGTGCCAGCAGCACCAGGACAGGGCTGGAGCAAGCTTTCTTT. It is translated as CASSTRTGLEQAFF.

This clone was recorded only once. This chain connects TRBV19 to TRBJ1-1, with D hard to call. The CDR3 is 13 amino acids. Trimming pared 5 bases from V and 2 bases from J, leaving 9 bases between. The germline V gene has CDR1 LNHDA and CDR2 SQIVND (reference sequence). The CDR3 spells CASSLGSNTEAFF. The CDR3 nucleotides read TGTGCCAGTAGTCTAGGCTCAAACACTGAAGCTTTCTTT.

V usage is TRBV11-2 and J usage is TRBJ1-6, with 7 positions matching TRBD1. Unmatched junction bases numbered 7, after V lost 5 bases and J lost 0 bases. The CDR3 contains 17 residues. The germline CDR1 and CDR2 sequences are SGHAT and FQNNGV. CDR3 amino acids: CASSLGTESSYNSPLHF. In nucleotides, the CDR3 is TGTGCCAGCAGCCTCGGGACAGAGAGCTCCTATAATTCACCCCTCCACTTT.

V is TRBV4-1 and J is TRBJ2-2; D is undetermined. This CDR3 comprises 13 residues. V was pared by 4 bases and J by 5 bases, with 8 bases between. Germline V gene data show CDR1 as MGHRA and CDR2 as YSYEKL. CDR3: CASSLVGTGELFF. For the CDR3, the DNA is TGCGCCAGCAGCCTTGTCGGAACCGGGGAGCTGTTTTTT.

The gene calls are TRBV6-6 and TRBJ2-7; perhaps TRBD1 as D (5 bases). The germline CDR1 and CDR2 sequences are MNHNY and SVGAGI (reference sequence). CDR3 size: 13 residues. V lost 6 bases and J lost 1, with 10 bases in between. The CDR3 protein is CASSSQESYEQYF. For the CDR3, the DNA is TGTGCCAGCAGCTCACAGGAATCCTACGAGCAGTACTTC.